Here is one T cell receptor beta chain with its context. Its antigen is not identified. This specimen belongs to a study of T-cell reconstitution after alpha-beta-depleted transplantation in children. A library of TCRbeta sequences, prepared with unique molecular identifiers, was generated. One entry per CDR3 protein, called by TCRdb with MiXCR from the PCR reads. The data show over 400,000 distinct CDR3 sequences, around two fifths seen once. Between the trimmed V and J ends, which lost 1 base and 6 bases, there was a span of 9 bases. The germline gives CDR1 SGHTA, CDR2 FQGNSA. The CDR3 is 13 amino acids. Overall study findings and caveats: Counts and diversity of T cells one year after transplant came mostly from newly produced T cells. About two months after transplant, alpha-beta T cells reportedly came from several hundred expanded graft clones.

The sequence was obtained from a girl aged 2 to 9 with aplastic anemia, due to receive a stem cell transplant. The V and J genes are TRBV7-2 and TRBJ1-2; possibly TRBD1 for D (6 bases). Sequenced material: PBMCs, taken before TCRalphabeta/CD19-depleted stem cell transplant. Here the CDR3 DNA reads TGTGCCAGCAGCTTAGGGGGGGCAGATGGCTACACCTTC. Translation gives CASSLGGADGYTF.